This T cell receptor beta chain emerged from a study of long-term antiretroviral therapy in people with HIV (dated by TCRdb to between 2020 and 2023). Concerning the study at large: The earliest samples were collected approximately a decade before the 2015 WHO recommendation for immediate ART, a period when ART was typically delayed until CD4 counts fell. A retrospective serial study tested whether changes in peripheral blood TRB repertoire composition and diversity were associated with ART initiation and durable HIV suppression. The cohort contributed about 180 cryopreserved PBMC samples from around 30 adults with confirmed HIV infection, collected serially over a mean of around six years (range 1-12). Of the 30 to 35 participants with HIV, eleven were female. No cross-contamination during QIAcube processing was shown when test extractions of a monoclonal T-cell line were performed alongside about 30 polyclonal samples. Overall study results and their limits: Because pre-ART samples had limited cell numbers, unsorted PBMC were profiled rather than sorted CD4+ and CD8+ T cells. CDR3 length ranges in HIV repertoires were narrower than in controls, and network structure suggested an antigen-experienced repertoire with only a slight naive shift after ART. Starting ART was linked to a significant rise in TRB diversity, yet even with long-term ART the diversity remained significantly lower than in transplant donor controls. Limited PBMC availability meant only the TCR beta chain was sequenced, without alpha chain pairing. The samples span the years 2004 to 2017, and the ART regimens used at that time may not be as effective as current regimens. No data were available on ART adherence, viral resistance or therapy changes, limiting inferences about post-ART repertoire changes. At every time point, the repertoire was dominated by expanded TRB clones first identified before ART initiation, although this dominance fluctuated and, in many PLHIV, declined after ART.

CDR1 MNHEY and CDR2 SMNVEV were looked up in the germline V gene (reference sequence). Trimming costs V 8 bases and J 7 bases, and their ends lie 14 bases apart. Including the terminal cysteine and phenylalanine, the CDR3 comprises 13 residues. Kept here is only the CDR3 DNA, which spans 39 bases and is read in frame from base 1. Participants were included only if at least one PBMC sample before ART initiation and at least two post-ART samples were available. Every participant with HIV received treatment in the United States of America. Before DNA extraction, cryopreserved samples of 1-10 million PBMC were thawed and then washed. At the time of the earliest PBMC sample for each participant with HIV, ages ranged from 23 to 54 years. Each participant contributed PBMC samples from 1-4 timepoints before ART initiation and 2-8 timepoints after ART initiation, with a median of 7 samples. For every participant, serial HIV viral load, CD4+ T-cell count, ART history and demographic data were obtained. A Qiagen kit on a QIAcube was used to extract genomic DNA from unsorted PBMC, with samples processed in batches of 12.

Comments on this clone: Its antigen remains unidentified. One base away there is no much larger clone; base qualities are not given.

The immunoSEQ hsTCRB v3.0 assay was used at survey level resolution to sequence the TRB variable region. The targeted TRB sequencing depth was about 35,000-55,000 T-cell genomes per sample. An Illumina MiSeq with a v3 150-cycle kit was used to sequence the pooled TRB libraries. The original methods were these. Repertoire analysis ran in R within a reproducible Nextflow workflow covering QC, data transformation and analysis. LymphoSeq2, an R package for AIRR-Seq data exploration, was used to implement custom analyses. A handful of samples that yielded fewer than 5000 total TRB sequences were excluded, so that more than 150 HIV repertoires were analyzed. Among the roughly 200 retained HIV repertoires, 55 to 60 were collected before ART initiation and around 130 after ART initiation. Repertoires were downsampled to 5000 TRB nucleotide sequences, with summary statistics averaged over 100 downsampling iterations. Only TRB sequences with CDR3 regions of at least seven amino acids were retained for analysis. Diversity was assessed using a clonality score derived from Shannon entropy and using the Gini coefficient. Repertoire networks linked the top 5000 CDR3 amino acid sequences whenever two sequences differed by an edit distance of one. For TRB CDR3 amino acid sequences, GLIPH2 was used to predict antigen specificity groups and MHC restriction. To flag known associations with CMV, EBV, HIV or tissue antigens, CDR3 amino acid sequences were compared against VDJdb and McPAS-TCR. Pre-ART, post-ART and control groups were compared with Wilcoxon signed-rank tests and Holm-Bonferroni correction. What TCRdb holds here is the immuneACCESS table cut down to in-frame rearrangements. Part of the clones is not present; checked against another copy, under half of the missing clones reflect an unresolved V gene, and the others are unexplained. V, J and clone size are taken as reported in that table, and D and trimming were inferred from the DNA itself. This sample holds some 19,000 clones; 65% to 85% were observed only once. Roughly 8% of the sample is in the top ten clones.

The material was unsorted PBMCs, obtained 0.9 years after starting antiretroviral therapy. The rearranged segments are TRBV27 and TRBJ1-4, with TRBD1 tentatively as D gene (6 bases match). This sequence was found in a man aged 18 to 30 with HIV. The DNA sequence is as follows: TGTGCCAGCCGGGGACATACGGGTGAAAAACTGTTTTTT. The resulting protein is CASRGHTGEKLFF.